Described below is a single T cell receptor beta chain sequence and its context. Its antigen remains undetermined. Per-base quality was not reported, and no clone a single base away is much larger than it. In Seattle, one collaborating source enrolled patients while the infection was active and tracked those patients longitudinally over the course of disease. The collaborating institutions used their own protocols to collect whole blood in K2EDTA tubes. For TCRbeta analysis, collaborators shipped samples as frozen whole blood, isolated PBMCs, or DNA extracted from either of those sample types. The immunoSEQ Assay, a bias-controlled multiplex PCR, was used to amplify TCRbeta CDR3 regions from genomic DNA. On the study's bioinformatics: Nucleated cell counts per sample were estimated from amplification of reference gene primers within the assay. Sequence reads were collapsed and filtered to measure the absolute abundance of every unique TCRbeta CDR3 rearrangement. For each sample, productive Simpson clonality was calculated as the square root of Simpson's diversity index across productive rearrangements. The table comes from immuneACCESS by way of TCRdb, which keeps in-frame sequences with V and J called. Part of the clones is missing from these tables; in studies checked, under half for an unresolved V gene and the rest for unknown reasons. The D gene and trimming were derived from the DNA, and the V and J assignments and clone size from that table. The sample table lists roughly 120,000 clones, roughly 80% of them with a count of one. In total, the top ten clones hold approximately 5.9% of the sample.

These data are taken from a study of blood T cell repertoires in COVID-19 (dated by TCRdb to 2018 to 2020). Notes on the research overall: Samples covering the acute and convalescent phases of COVID-19 were provided by collaborators in the United States, Italy and Spain. The prospective study material was composed of cDNA or gDNA derived from T cells, B-cell-depleted T cells, or PBMCs. The dataset comprised deeply sampled blood TCRbeta repertoires from subjects exposed to, actively infected with, or recovered from COVID-19. A freely available public database, intended as a resource for researchers studying the immune response to SARS-CoV-2, is where the repertoires were released. Samples were obtained from the ongoing ImmuneRACE study (first 160 participants) and from 1,000 to 1,500 subjects provided by 6 global collaborators. The sample metadata nearly always contained a de-identified subject ID, COVID-19 status, age in years and sex. Where HLA class I and class II types were available, the types were taken from metadata supplied by the sample provider, not from assay-based typing.

V is shortened by 0 bases, J by 3 bases, and the region joining them spans 16 bases. The CDR3 runs 17 amino acids, cysteine and phenylalanine included. This entry keeps only the CDR3 DNA: 51 bases, framed from base 1. The germline V gene supplies CDR1 SGHRS and CDR2 YFSETQ. What the study reported, not specific to this receptor: The quantity of clinical and demographic metadata differed by source and by participant and was supplied without curation.

Source material: peripheral blood. The TCR comes from a man older than 75 with COVID-19, enrolled during active disease. Recombination joined TRBV5-1 with TRBJ2-4; a tentative D call is TRBD1 (5 bases match). The nucleotides read TGCGCCAGCAGCTTGGCCACAGGAAGAAAGGGCAAAAACATTCAGTACTTC. Translated, it reads CASSLATGRKGKNIQYF.